What follows describes a single TCR beta chain. The repertoire was sequenced with immunoSEQ multiplex PCR; TCRdb's copy has only in-frame clones and lacks some. Seen here are about 160,000 clones, 92% observed once, and the top ten hold 0.65% to 0.85%. The sample belongs to a study of control samples from healthy donors and cancer patients. This clonotype originated in a woman between 25 and 40 years old in good health. Sequenced input: blood.

CDR3 loop: CASIFTGGYGYTF. The CDR3 DNA reads TGTGCCAGCATATTCACAGGGGGCTATGGCTACACCTTC. The chain combines TRBV2 with TRBJ1-2; 8 bases align to TRBD1. V gave up 7 bases and J gave up 4 bases; unmatched junction bases: 5. The CDR3 runs 13 residues. Germline V gene sequence: CDR1 SNHLY, CDR2 FYNNEI. The full variable domain, its missing parts supplied by reference TRBV2 and TRBJ1-2, is EPEVTQTPSHQVTQMGQEVILRCVPISNHLYFYWYRQILGQKVEFLVSFYNNEISEKSEIFDDQFSVERPDGSNFTLKIRSTKLEDSAMYFCASIFTGGYGYTFGSGTRLTVV.